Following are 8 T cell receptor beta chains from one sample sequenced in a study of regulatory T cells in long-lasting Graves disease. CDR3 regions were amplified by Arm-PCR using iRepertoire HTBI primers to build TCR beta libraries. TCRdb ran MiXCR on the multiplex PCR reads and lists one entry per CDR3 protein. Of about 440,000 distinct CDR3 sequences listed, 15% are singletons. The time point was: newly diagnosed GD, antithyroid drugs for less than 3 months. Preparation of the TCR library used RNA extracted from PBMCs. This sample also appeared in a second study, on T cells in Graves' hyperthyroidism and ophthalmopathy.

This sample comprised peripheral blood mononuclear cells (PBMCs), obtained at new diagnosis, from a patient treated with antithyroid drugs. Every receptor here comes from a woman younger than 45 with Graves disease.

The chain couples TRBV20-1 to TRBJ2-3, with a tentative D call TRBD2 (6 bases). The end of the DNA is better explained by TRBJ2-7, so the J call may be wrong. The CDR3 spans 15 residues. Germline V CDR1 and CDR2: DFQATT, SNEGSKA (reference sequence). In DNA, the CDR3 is TGCAGTGCTAGAGGGGGTAGCGGACAACCCTACGAGCAGTACTTC. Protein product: CSARGGSGQPYEQYF.

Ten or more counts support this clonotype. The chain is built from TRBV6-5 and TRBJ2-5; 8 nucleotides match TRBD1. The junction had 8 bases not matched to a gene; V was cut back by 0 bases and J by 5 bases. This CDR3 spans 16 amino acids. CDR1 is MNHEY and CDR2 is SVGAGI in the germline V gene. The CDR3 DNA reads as TGTGCCAGCAGTTACTCGGCGACAGGGGTTGGGGAGACCCAGTACTTC. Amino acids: CASSYSATGVGETQYF.

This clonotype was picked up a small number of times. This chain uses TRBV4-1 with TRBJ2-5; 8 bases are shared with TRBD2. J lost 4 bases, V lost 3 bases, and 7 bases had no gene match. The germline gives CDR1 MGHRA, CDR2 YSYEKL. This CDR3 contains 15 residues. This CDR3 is CASSQTSTSVETQYF. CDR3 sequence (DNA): TGCGCCAGCAGCCAGACTTCGACTAGCGTAGAGACCCAGTACTTC.

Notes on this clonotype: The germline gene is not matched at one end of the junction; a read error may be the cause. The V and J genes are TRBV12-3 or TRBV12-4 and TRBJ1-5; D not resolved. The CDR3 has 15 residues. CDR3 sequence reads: CASTEESRSNQPRHF. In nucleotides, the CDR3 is TGTGCCAGCACCGAGGAGTCTCGGAGCAATCAGCCCCGGCATTTT.

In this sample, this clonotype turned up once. CDR3 sequence (DNA): TGTGCCAGCAGCTTAGGGACTAGCGGGAGCCTTTACAATGAGCAGTTCTTC. Protein: CASSLGTSGSLYNEQFF. The V and J genes are TRBV7-6 and TRBJ2-1; 13 nucleotides line up with TRBD2. The V gene end was trimmed by 1 base and the J gene end by 4 bases; junction bases not matched to a gene: 4. Germline-derived CDR1 and CDR2 are SGHVS and FNYEAQ. The length of the CDR3 is 17 residues.

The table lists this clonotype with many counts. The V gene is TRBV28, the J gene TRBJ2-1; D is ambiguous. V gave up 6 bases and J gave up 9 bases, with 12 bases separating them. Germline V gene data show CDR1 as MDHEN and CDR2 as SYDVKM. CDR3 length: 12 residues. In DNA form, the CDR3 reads TGTGCCAGCAGGAACTTCCTGGGTGAGCAGTTCTTC. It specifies CASRNFLGEQFF.

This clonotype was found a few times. DNA of the CDR3: TGCGCCAGCAGCGGGAGGACGGATAGCAATCAGCCCCAGCATTTT. It specifies CASSGRTDSNQPQHF. V is TRBV4-1 and J is TRBJ1-5; D gene ambiguous. Trimming cost V 5 bases and J 0 bases, with 11 bases left between them. The CDR3 spans 15 residues. The germline V gene has CDR1 MGHRA and CDR2 YSYEKL.

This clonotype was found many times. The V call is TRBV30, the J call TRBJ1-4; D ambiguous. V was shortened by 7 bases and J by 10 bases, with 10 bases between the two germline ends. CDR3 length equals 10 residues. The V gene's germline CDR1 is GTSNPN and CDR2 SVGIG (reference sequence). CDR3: CASRTGKLFF. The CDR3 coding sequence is TGTGCCTCCCGGACGGGAAAACTGTTTTTT.